The 13 T cell receptor beta chains below come from one sample, sequenced in a study of CD8 T cells in Susac syndrome. Random-hexamer reverse transcription was applied to about 0.45 to 1 ug RNA. TCRdb itself ran the immunoSEQ multiplex PCR reads through MiXCR, one entry per CDR3 protein. The table has around 56,000 distinct CDR3 sequences, over 85% seen once. The sequenced material came from CD8+ T cells from PBMCs. Receptors were obtained from a human donor in good health.

This clonotype was counted once. V is TRBV7-2 and J is TRBJ2-7, with D hard to call. This CDR3 region has 15 residues. Germline CDR1 reads SGHTA; CDR2 reads FQGNSA. V lost 2 bases, J lost 0 bases, and 11 bases lay in between. CDR3 in amino acids: CASSLTGASSYEQYF. CDR3 DNA sequence: TGTGCCAGCAGCTTAACTGGCGCCAGCTCCTACGAGCAGTACTTC.

This clonotype was counted once. The V and J genes are TRBV7-3 and TRBJ2-3; 8 bases are shared with TRBD2. The length of the CDR3 is 16 residues. V lost 2 bases, J lost 5 bases, and 9 bases stayed unmatched. Germline V gene lookup returns CDR1 SGHTA and CDR2 FQGTGA. The CDR3 coding sequence is TGTGCCAGCAGCTTAGACGGGGTCGGGACTAGAGATACGCAGTATTTT. Protein product: CASSLDGVGTRDTQYF.

The CDR3 DNA follows: TGTGCCAGCAGTAACGAGGATGAGCAGTTCTTC. Translation gives CASSNEDEQFF. The chain couples TRBV6-6 to TRBJ2-1; D gene uncertain. Trimming removed 5 bases at V and 8 bases at J, with 7 bases between. The CDR3 covers 11 residues. CDR1 is MNHNY, CDR2 SVGAGI, per germline (reference sequence).

V is TRBV4-1 and J is TRBJ1-2, with 7 nucleotides matching TRBD1. The CDR3 has 14 amino acids. The J segment lost 2 bases and the V segment lost 7 bases, leaving 7 bases of the junction unmatched. Per the germline V gene, CDR1 is MGHRA and CDR2 is YSYEKL. CDR3 nucleotide sequence: TGCGCCAGCACCAGGGGGATCGACAACTATGGCTACACCTTC. Translation: CASTRGIDNYGYTF.

This clonotype was recorded once. The V gene is TRBV9, the J gene TRBJ1-1; no definite D call. This CDR3 is built from 14 residues. Germline CDR1 and CDR2: SGDLS and YYNGEE. Trimming stripped 3 bases from V and 0 bases from J, with 9 bases between. As DNA, the CDR3 is TGTGCCAGCAGCGCGGGTCTCATGAACACTGAAGCTTTCTTT. It yields the protein CASSAGLMNTEAFF.

The chain couples TRBV6-5 to TRBJ1-2, with a tentative D call TRBD1 (6 bases). Trimming took off 2 bases at V and 2 bases at J, with 12 bases between the two ends. The CDR3 contains 15 residues. CDR1 is MNHEY and CDR2 is SVGAGI in the germline V gene. The CDR3 loop is CASSYGRGLNYGYTF. The CDR3 DNA reads as TGTGCCAGCAGTTACGGGCGGGGGCTAAACTATGGCTACACCTTC.

This chain joins TRBV2 and TRBJ2-2; 7 positions match TRBD1. Germline CDR1 and CDR2: SNHLY and FYNNEI. There are 14 residues in the CDR3. V lost 10 bases to trimming and J lost 5 bases; unmatched junction nucleotides: 10. CDR3 nucleotide sequence: TGTGCCAACGCTGAGGGGGCTAGTACCGGGGAGCTGTTTTTT. Amino acid sequence: CANAEGASTGELFF.

This chain joins TRBV4-1 and TRBJ2-1; TRBD1 aligns across 9 bases. In germline, CDR1 is MGHRA, CDR2 YSYEKL. J was trimmed by 7 bases and V by 5 bases; bases with no gene match: 6. CDR3 length: 14 residues. This CDR3 is CASSKQGAGNEQFF. Here the CDR3 DNA reads TGCGCCAGCAGCAAACAGGGGGCGGGAAATGAGCAGTTCTTC.

The genes are TRBV29-1 and TRBJ1-4, with 7 nucleotides matching TRBD1. The CDR3 loop spans 13 amino acids. The germline V gene has CDR1 SQVTM and CDR2 ANQGSEA. The trim removed 6 bases at V and 7 bases at J, leaving 8 bases unmatched. CDR3 amino acids: CSVLGQAPEKLFF. CDR3 DNA sequence: TGCAGCGTCCTCGGACAGGCTCCTGAAAAACTGTTTTTT.

This sequence joins TRBV18 and TRBJ2-3, with TRBD1 matching over 11 bases. Germline assignment: CDR1 KGHSH and CDR2 LQKENI. CDR3 length: 16 amino acids. With V trimmed by 3 bases and J by 4 bases, 6 bases remained unmatched. The chain's CDR3 is CASSPWGQGVADTQYF. Here the CDR3 DNA reads TGTGCCAGCTCACCCTGGGGACAGGGGGTAGCAGATACGCAGTATTTT.

The CDR3 sequence: CASSPDRDGETQYF. The CDR3 nucleotides are TGCGCCAGCAGCCCGGACAGGGATGGCGAGACCCAGTACTTC. The genes are TRBV4-3 and TRBJ2-5, with 8 positions matching TRBD1. Germline V gene data show CDR1 as LGHNA and CDR2 as YSLEER. CDR3 length: 14 residues. The J segment lost 5 bases and the V segment lost 4 bases, leaving 6 bases of the junction unmatched.

This clonotype was observed a single time. The chain couples TRBV7-3 to TRBJ1-1; no firm D call. The CDR3 consists of 13 residues. CDR1 SGHTA and CDR2 FQGTGA come from the germline V gene. V lost 5 bases to trimming and J lost 2 bases, with 9 bases between them. CDR3 coding DNA: TGTGCCAGCAGCGCCCAAGACAACACTGAAGCTTTCTTT. This gives the protein CASSAQDNTEAFF.

The V and J genes are TRBV9 and TRBJ1-2, with D possibly matching TRBD1 (5 bases). The V end lost 3 bases, the J end lost 4 bases, and 13 bases lay between the germline ends. The length of the CDR3 is 14 residues. The V gene's germline CDR1 is SGDLS and CDR2 YYNGEE. The DNA of the CDR3 is TGTGCCAGCAGCGACCAGGGCCACGGCTATGGCTACACCTTC. It specifies CASSDQGHGYGYTF.